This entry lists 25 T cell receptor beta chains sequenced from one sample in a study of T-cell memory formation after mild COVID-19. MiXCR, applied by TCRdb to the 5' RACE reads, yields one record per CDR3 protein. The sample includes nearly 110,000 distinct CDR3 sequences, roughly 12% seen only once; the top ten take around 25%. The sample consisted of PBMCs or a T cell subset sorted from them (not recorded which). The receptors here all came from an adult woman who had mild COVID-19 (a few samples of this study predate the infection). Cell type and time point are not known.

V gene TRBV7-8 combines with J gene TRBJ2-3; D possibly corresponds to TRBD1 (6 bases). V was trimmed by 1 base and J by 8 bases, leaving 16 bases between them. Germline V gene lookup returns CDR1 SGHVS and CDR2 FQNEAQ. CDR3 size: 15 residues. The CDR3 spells CASSLEQGEAGTQYF. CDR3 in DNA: TGTGCCAGCAGCTTAGAACAGGGAGAGGCGGGTACGCAGTATTTT.

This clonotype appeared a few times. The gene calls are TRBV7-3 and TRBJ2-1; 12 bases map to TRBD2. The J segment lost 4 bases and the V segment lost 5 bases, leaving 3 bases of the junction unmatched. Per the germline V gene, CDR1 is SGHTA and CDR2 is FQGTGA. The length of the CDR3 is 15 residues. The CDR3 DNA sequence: TGTGCCAGCAGCCGACTAGCGGGAGCTTACAATGAGCAGTTCTTC. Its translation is CASSRLAGAYNEQFF.

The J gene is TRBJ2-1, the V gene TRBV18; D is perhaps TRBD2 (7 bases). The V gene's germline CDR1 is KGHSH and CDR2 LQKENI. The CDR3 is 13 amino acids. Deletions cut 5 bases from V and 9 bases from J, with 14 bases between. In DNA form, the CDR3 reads TGTGCCAGCTCATTCGGGGGGCCCGGTGAGCAGTTCTTC. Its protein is CASSFGGPGEQFF.

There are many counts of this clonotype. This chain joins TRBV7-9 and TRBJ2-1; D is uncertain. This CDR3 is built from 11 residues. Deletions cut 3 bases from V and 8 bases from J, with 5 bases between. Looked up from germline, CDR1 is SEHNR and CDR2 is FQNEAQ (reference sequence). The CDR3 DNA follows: TGTGCCAGCAGCTTTGGGGATGAGCAGTTCTTC. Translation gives CASSFGDEQFF.

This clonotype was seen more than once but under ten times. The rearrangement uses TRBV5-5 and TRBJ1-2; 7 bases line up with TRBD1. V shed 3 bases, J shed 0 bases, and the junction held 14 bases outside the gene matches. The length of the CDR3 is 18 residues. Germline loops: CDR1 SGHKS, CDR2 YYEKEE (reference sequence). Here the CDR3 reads CASSSDAVGTDSNYGYTF. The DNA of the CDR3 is TGTGCCAGCAGCTCCGACGCCGTTGGGACAGACTCTAACTATGGCTACACCTTC.

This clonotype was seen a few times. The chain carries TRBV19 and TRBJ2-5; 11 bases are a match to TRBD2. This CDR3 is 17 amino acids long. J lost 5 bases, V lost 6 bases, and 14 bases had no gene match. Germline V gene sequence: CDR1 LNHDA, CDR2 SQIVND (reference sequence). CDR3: CASRRLAGGLPGETQYF. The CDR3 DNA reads TGTGCCAGTAGGCGATTAGCGGGAGGGCTCCCAGGGGAGACCCAGTACTTC. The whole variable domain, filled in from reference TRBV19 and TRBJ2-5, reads DGGITQSPKYLFRKEGQNVTLSCEQNLNHDAMYWYRQDPGQGLRLIYYSQIVNDFQKGDIAEGYSVSREKKESFPLTVTSAQKNPTAFYLCASRRLAGGLPGETQYFGPGTRLLVL.

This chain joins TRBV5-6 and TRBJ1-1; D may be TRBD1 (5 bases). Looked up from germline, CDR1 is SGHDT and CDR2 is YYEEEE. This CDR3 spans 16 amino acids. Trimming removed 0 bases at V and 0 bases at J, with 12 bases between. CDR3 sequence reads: CASSLAGVSMNTEAFF. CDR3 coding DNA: TGTGCCAGCAGCTTGGCGGGGGTGTCCATGAACACTGAAGCTTTCTTT.

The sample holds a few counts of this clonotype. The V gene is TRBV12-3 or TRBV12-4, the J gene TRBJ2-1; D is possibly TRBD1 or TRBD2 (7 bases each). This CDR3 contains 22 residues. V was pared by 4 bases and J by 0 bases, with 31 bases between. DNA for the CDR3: TGTGCCAGCAGTTCGCCACCCCTACAGGGGCGACGGGGGGAGGGCTCCTACAATGAGCAGTTCTTC. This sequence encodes CASSSPPLQGRRGEGSYNEQFF.

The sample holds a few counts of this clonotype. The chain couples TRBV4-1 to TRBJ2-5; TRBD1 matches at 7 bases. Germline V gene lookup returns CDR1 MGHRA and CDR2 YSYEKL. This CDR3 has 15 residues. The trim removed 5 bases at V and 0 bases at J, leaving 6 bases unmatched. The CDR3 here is CASSYPGQNQETQYF. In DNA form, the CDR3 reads TGCGCCAGCAGCTATCCGGGACAGAACCAAGAGACCCAGTACTTC.

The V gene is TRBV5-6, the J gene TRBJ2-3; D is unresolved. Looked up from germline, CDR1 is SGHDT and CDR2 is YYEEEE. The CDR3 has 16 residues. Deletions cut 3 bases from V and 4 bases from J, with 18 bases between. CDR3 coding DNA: TGTGCCAGCAGCTGGCTTGCGGCGGACCGTCCAGATACGCAGTATTTT. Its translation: CASSWLAADRPDTQYF. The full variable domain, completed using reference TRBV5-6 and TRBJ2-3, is DAGVTQSPTHLIKTRGQQVTLRCSPKSGHDTVSWYQQALGQGPQFIFQYYEEEERQRGNFPDRFSGHQFPNYSSELNVNALLLGDSALYLCASSWLAADRPDTQYFGPGTRLTVL.

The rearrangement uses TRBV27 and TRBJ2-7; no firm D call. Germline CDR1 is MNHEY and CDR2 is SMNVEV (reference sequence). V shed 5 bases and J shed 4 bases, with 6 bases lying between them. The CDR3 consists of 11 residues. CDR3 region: CASSTPYEQYF. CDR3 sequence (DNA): TGTGCCAGCAGTACCCCTTACGAGCAGTACTTC.

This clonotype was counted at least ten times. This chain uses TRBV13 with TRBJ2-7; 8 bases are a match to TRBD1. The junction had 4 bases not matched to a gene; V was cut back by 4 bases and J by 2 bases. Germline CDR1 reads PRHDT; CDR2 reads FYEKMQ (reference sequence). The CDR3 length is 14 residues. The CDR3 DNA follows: TGTGCCAGCAGCTCCGGACAGGGAACCTACGAGCAGTACTTC. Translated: CASSSGQGTYEQYF.

CDR3: CASSYSYVFGGTNEKLFF. CDR3 nucleotides: TGTGCCAGCAGTTACTCATACGTGTTCGGTGGAACTAATGAAAAACTGTTTTTT. This rearrangement joins TRBV6-5 to TRBJ1-4; D not certain. Trimming shortened V by 0 bases and J by 1 base, and 15 bases separated the two germline ends. Germline CDR1 MNHEY, CDR2 SVGAGI. This CDR3 has 18 amino acids.

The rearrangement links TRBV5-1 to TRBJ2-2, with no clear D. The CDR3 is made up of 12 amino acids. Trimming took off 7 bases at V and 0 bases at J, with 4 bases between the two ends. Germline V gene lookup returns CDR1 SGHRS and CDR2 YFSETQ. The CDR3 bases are TGCGCCAGCGTCGCGAACACCGGGGAGCTGTTTTTT. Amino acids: CASVANTGELFF.

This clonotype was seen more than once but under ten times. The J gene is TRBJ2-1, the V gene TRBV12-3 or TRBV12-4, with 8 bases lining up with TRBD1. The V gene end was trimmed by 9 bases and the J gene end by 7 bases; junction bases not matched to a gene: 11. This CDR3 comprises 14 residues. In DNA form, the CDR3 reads TGTGCCAGTACAGCTAGGACAGGGTGGAATGAGCAGTTCTTC. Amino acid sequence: CASTARTGWNEQFF.

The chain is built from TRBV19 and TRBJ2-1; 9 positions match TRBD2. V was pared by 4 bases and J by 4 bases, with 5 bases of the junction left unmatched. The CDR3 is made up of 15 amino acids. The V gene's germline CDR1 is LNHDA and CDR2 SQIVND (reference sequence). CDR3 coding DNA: TGTGCCAGTAGTACCTTAGCGGGAGAGTACAATGAGCAGTTCTTC. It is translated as CASSTLAGEYNEQFF.

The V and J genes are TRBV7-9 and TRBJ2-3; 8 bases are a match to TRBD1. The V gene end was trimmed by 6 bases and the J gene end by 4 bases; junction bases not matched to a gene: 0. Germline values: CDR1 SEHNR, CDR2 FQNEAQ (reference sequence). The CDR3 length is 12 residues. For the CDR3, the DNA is TGTGCCAGCAGGACAGGGGCAGATACGCAGTATTTT. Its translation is CASRTGADTQYF.

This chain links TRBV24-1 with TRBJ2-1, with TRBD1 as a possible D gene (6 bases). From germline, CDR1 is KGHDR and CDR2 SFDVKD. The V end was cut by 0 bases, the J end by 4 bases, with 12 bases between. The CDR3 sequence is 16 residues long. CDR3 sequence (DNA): TGTGCCACCAGTGATTTGGGGGACACCCATTACAATGAGCAGTTCTTC. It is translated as CATSDLGDTHYNEQFF.

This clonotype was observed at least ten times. CDR3 loop: CASSSSDSYEQYF. Here the CDR3 DNA reads TGTGCCAGCAGCTCTAGCGACTCCTACGAGCAGTACTTC. The V call is TRBV7-9, the J call TRBJ2-7, with D perhaps TRBD2 (6 bases). The CDR3 consists of 13 residues. With 4 bases removed from V and 0 bases from J, the gap between germline ends came to 7 bases. Germline CDR1 reads SEHNR; CDR2 reads FQNEAQ (reference sequence).

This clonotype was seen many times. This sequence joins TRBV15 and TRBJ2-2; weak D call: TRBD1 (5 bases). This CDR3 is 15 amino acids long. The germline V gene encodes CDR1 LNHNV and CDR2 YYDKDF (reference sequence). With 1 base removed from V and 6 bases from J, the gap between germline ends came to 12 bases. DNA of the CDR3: TGTGCCACCAGCAGAGCGAGAGAAGGGGCCGGGGAGCTGTTTTTT. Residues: CATSRAREGAGELFF. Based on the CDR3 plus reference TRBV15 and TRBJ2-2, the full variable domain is DAMVIQNPRYQVTQFGKPVTLSCSQTLNHNVMYWYQQKSSQAPKLLFHYYDKDFNNEADTPDNFQSRRPNTSFCFLDIRSPGLGDTAMYLCATSRAREGAGELFFGEGSRLTVL.

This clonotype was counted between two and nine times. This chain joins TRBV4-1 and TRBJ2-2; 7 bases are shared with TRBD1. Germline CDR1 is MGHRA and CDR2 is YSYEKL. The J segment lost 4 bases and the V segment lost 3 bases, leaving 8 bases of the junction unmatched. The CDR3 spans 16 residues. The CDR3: CASSQILTGFTGELFF. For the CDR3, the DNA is TGCGCCAGCAGCCAGATATTGACAGGGTTCACCGGGGAGCTGTTTTTT.

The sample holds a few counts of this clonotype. CDR3 sequence (DNA): TGTGCCAGCAGTTTCGAAGAGACAGGGGGCGACACCGGGGAGCTGTTTTTT. Its protein product is CASSFEETGGDTGELFF. The rearrangement uses TRBV5-6 and TRBJ2-2; 10 bases match TRBD1. The CDR3 loop spans 17 amino acids. CDR1 and CDR2 (germline): SGHDT, YYEEEE. J lost 3 bases, V lost 5 bases, and 10 bases had no gene match.

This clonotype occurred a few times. CDR3 sequence: CASRRDMTYEQYF. The CDR3 nucleotides are TGTGCCAGCAGAAGGGACATGACTTACGAGCAGTACTTC. The V gene is TRBV7-8, the J gene TRBJ2-7, with D tentatively TRBD1 (6 bases). The germline gives CDR1 SGHVS, CDR2 FQNEAQ. Trimming removed 6 bases from V and 4 bases from J, with 13 bases in between. The CDR3 covers 13 residues.

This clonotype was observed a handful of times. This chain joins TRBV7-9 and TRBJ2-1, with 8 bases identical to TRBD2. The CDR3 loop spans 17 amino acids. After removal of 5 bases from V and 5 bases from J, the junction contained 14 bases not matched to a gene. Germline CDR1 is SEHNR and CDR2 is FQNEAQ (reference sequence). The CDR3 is CASSPPSSAGVNNEQFF. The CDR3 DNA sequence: TGTGCCAGCAGCCCCCCCTCTTCAGCGGGGGTAAACAATGAGCAGTTCTTC.

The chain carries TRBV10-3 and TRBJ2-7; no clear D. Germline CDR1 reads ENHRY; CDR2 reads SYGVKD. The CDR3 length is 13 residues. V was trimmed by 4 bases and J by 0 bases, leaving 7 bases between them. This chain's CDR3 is CAISVNPSYEQYF. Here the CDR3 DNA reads TGTGCCATCAGTGTAAACCCCTCCTACGAGCAGTACTTC.